These T cell receptor beta chains were read from a single sample in a study of shared clonotypes between healthy human individuals. Libraries were prepared by immunoSEQ multiplex PCR; TCRdb keeps only in-frame clonotypes and omits some of them. The sample contains millions of clones, roughly 92% of which appear only once. Specimen: naive CD4+ T cells sorted from blood. The origin of the receptors is a man aged 18 to 35 in good health. CDR3s include the opening cysteine and the closing phenylalanine or tryptophan. The D gene is left open where the match is weak. The size field is filled for only some rows; it gives once, few, many or a size class.

j_call: TRBJ2-1; clone_size: -; v_call: TRBV5-6; d_call: TRBD2; cdr3_aa: CASSPLGTSGRSNEQFF; cdr3_nt: TGTGCCAGCAGCCCCCTAGGGACTAGCGGGAGGAGCAATGAGCAGTTCTTC
j_call: TRBJ2-2; clone_size: -; v_call: TRBV10-3; d_call: -; cdr3_aa: CASGDRPSSNTGELFF; cdr3_nt: TGTGCCTCGGGCGACAGGCCCTCTTCGAACACCGGGGAGCTGTTTTTT
j_call: TRBJ2-1; clone_size: -; v_call: TRBV10-3; d_call: -; cdr3_aa: CAITEGGGSNEQFF; cdr3_nt: TGTGCCATCACCGAGGGCGGCGGGTCTAATGAGCAGTTCTTC
j_call: TRBJ2-2; clone_size: -; v_call: TRBV5-4; d_call: -; cdr3_aa: CASSLEVFTGELFF; cdr3_nt: TGTGCCAGCAGCTTGGAGGTCTTCACCGGGGAGCTGTTTTTT
j_call: TRBJ1-1; clone_size: few; v_call: TRBV29-1; d_call: -; cdr3_aa: CSVVRYGGTEAFF; cdr3_nt: TGCAGCGTTGTAAGGTATGGTGGCACTGAAGCTTTCTTT
j_call: TRBJ1-2; clone_size: -; v_call: TRBV28; d_call: -; cdr3_aa: CASSPVQGNYGYTF; cdr3_nt: TGTGCCAGCAGCCCAGTACAGGGCAACTATGGCTACACCTTC
j_call: TRBJ2-1; clone_size: -; v_call: TRBV11-2; d_call: TRBD2; cdr3_aa: CASSSISQGLAPAYNEQFF; cdr3_nt: TGTGCCAGCAGCTCTATCTCACAGGGACTAGCACCGGCTTACAATGAGCAGTTCTTC
j_call: TRBJ2-3; clone_size: -; v_call: TRBV7-9; d_call: -; cdr3_aa: CASSLATVFDRGTQYF; cdr3_nt: TGTGCCAGCAGCTTAGCAACAGTTTTTGACCGGGGGACGCAGTATTTT
j_call: TRBJ1-2; clone_size: -; v_call: TRBV19; d_call: -; cdr3_aa: CASRPGYRDGYTF; cdr3_nt: TGTGCCAGTAGACCTGGATACAGGGATGGCTACACCTTC
j_call: TRBJ2-7; clone_size: -; v_call: TRBV5-1; d_call: TRBD1; cdr3_aa: CASSLQTGGFYEQYF; cdr3_nt: TGCGCCAGCAGCCTACAGACAGGGGGCTTCTACGAGCAGTACTTC
j_call: TRBJ1-2; clone_size: -; v_call: TRBV27; d_call: -; cdr3_aa: CASSPSGPNNYGYTF; cdr3_nt: TGTGCCAGCAGCCCTTCGGGACCAAATAACTATGGCTACACCTTC
j_call: TRBJ2-2; clone_size: -; v_call: TRBV2; d_call: TRBD1; cdr3_aa: CASRTTGAGTGELFF; cdr3_nt: TGTGCCAGCAGGACAACAGGGGCAGGCACCGGGGAGCTGTTTTTT
j_call: TRBJ1-2; clone_size: -; v_call: TRBV6-6; d_call: TRBD1; cdr3_aa: CASSDRDRSYRNGYTF; cdr3_nt: TGTGCCAGCAGCGACCGGGACAGGTCCTATAGGAATGGCTACACCTTC
j_call: TRBJ1-1; clone_size: -; v_call: TRBV9; d_call: -; cdr3_aa: CASSVDLDPGTEAFF; cdr3_nt: TGTGCCAGCAGCGTAGATCTTGACCCAGGCACTGAAGCTTTCTTT
j_call: TRBJ2-7; clone_size: -; v_call: TRBV18; d_call: -; cdr3_aa: CASSPPAVYEQYF; cdr3_nt: TGTGCCAGCTCACCTCCGGCTGTCTACGAGCAGTACTTC
j_call: TRBJ2-7; clone_size: -; v_call: TRBV11-2; d_call: -; cdr3_aa: CASSLGSGLDEQYF; cdr3_nt: TGTGCCAGCAGCTTAGGGTCAGGGTTAGACGAGCAGTACTTC
j_call: TRBJ2-1; clone_size: -; v_call: TRBV11-2; d_call: -; cdr3_aa: CASSFSEGLGNEQFF; cdr3_nt: TGTGCCAGCAGCTTTAGCGAGGGACTGGGAAATGAGCAGTTCTTC
j_call: TRBJ1-5; clone_size: -; v_call: TRBV10-3; d_call: TRBD1; cdr3_aa: CAISEGDSSNQPQHF; cdr3_nt: TGTGCCATCAGTGAGGGGGACAGCAGCAATCAGCCCCAGCATTTT
j_call: TRBJ2-3; clone_size: -; v_call: TRBV10-3; d_call: TRBD2; cdr3_aa: CAIRLAETRTDTQYF; cdr3_nt: TGTGCCATCAGACTAGCGGAGACAAGGACAGATACGCAGTATTTT
j_call: TRBJ2-7; clone_size: -; v_call: TRBV7-2; d_call: TRBD2; cdr3_aa: CASSRGGGATYEQYF; cdr3_nt: TGTGCCAGCAGCCGGGGGGGCGGGGCCACCTACGAGCAGTACTTC
j_call: TRBJ2-1; clone_size: -; v_call: TRBV13; d_call: TRBD1; cdr3_aa: CASRRTGEGNHEQFF; cdr3_nt: TGTGCCAGCAGAAGGACAGGTGAGGGGAATCATGAGCAGTTCTTC
j_call: TRBJ1-5; clone_size: -; v_call: TRBV27; d_call: TRBD1; cdr3_aa: CASSPGQGWEPQHF; cdr3_nt: TGTGCCAGCAGTCCTGGACAGGGGTGGGAGCCCCAGCATTTT
j_call: TRBJ1-1; clone_size: -; v_call: TRBV7-9; d_call: TRBD1; cdr3_aa: CASSSGRDRVGAFF; cdr3_nt: TGTGCCAGCAGCTCCGGACGGGACAGGGTGGGAGCTTTCTTT
j_call: TRBJ1-1; clone_size: -; v_call: TRBV5-4; d_call: -; cdr3_aa: CASSLAGTANTEAFF; cdr3_nt: TGTGCCAGCAGCTTGGCCGGGACGGCTAACACTGAAGCTTTCTTT
j_call: TRBJ1-2; clone_size: -; v_call: TRBV6-1; d_call: -; cdr3_aa: CASSAKRLGGDYGYTF; cdr3_nt: TGTGCCAGCAGTGCTAAAAGACTTGGAGGGGACTATGGCTACACCTTC